This TCR beta chain was recovered during a study of blood T cell repertoires in COVID-19. Background on the study: Acute and convalescent COVID-19 samples came from the United States, Italy and Spain. Sources were T cells, B-cell-depleted T cells, or PBMCs; the material itself was cDNA or gDNA.

The data were produced by immunoSEQ multiplex PCR, yet TCRdb's version contains in-frame clones alone and is incomplete. The data hold 150,000 to 200,000 clones, with roughly 87% observed a single time. The CDR3 spans 17 residues. CDR1 is SNHLY and CDR2 is FYNNEI in the germline V gene. Trimming pared 0 bases from V and 1 base from J, leaving 15 bases between. Sequencing was done on a sample of peripheral blood. The sequence derives from a woman between 40 and 50 years old with acute or convalescent COVID-19. The rearrangement uses TRBV2 and TRBJ1-2, with unresolved D. CDR3 DNA: TGTGCCAGCAGTGAAGCCCCCGAGGGCTCCCTTAACTATGGCTACACCTTC. Encoded protein: CASSEAPEGSLNYGYTF.